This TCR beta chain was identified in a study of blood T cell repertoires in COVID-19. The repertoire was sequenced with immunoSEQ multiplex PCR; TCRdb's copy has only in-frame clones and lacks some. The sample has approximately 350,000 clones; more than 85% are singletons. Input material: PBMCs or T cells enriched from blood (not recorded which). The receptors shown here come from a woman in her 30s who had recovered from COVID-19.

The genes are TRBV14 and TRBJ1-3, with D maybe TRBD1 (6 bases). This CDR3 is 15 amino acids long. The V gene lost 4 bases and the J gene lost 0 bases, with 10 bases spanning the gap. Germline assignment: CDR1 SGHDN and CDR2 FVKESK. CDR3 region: CASSRPGHSGNTIYF. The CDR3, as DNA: TGTGCCAGCAGCCGACCGGGACACTCTGGAAACACCATATATTTT. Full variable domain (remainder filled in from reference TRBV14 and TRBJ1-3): EAGVTQFPSHSVIEKGQTVTLRCDPISGHDNLYWYRRVMGKEIKFLLHFVKESKQDESGMPNNRFLAERTGGTYSTLKVQPAELEDSGVYFCASSRPGHSGNTIYFGEGSWLTVV.